The present TCR beta chain was sequenced within a study of breast tumors, draining lymph nodes, adjacent tissues. Study-wide points: Luminal-like breast cancer showed significantly higher tumor–nontumor repertoire similarity than basal-like. Tumor T cell lymph node origin was a supported hypothesis, not proven. Findings are consistent with lymph node origin and intratumoral expansion of most tumor T cells.

Breast cancer patients provided tissue from their axillary draining lymph nodes. MiXCR, applied by TCRdb to the multiplex PCR reads, yields one record per CDR3 protein. The data contain roughly 130,000 distinct CDR3 sequences, approximately 29% of them singletons. As concerns this clonotype: Its antigen is as yet unknown.

CDR1 LGHDT and CDR2 YNNKEL come from the germline V gene (reference sequence). The CDR3 is 15 amino acids. The germline V and J ends were trimmed by 6 bases and 8 bases, with 22 bases remaining between them. This sequence joins TRBV3-1 and TRBJ1-2; D might be TRBD1 (6 bases). Specimen: axillary lymph node tissue. The clonotype originates from a female donor with breast cancer. Some clones in this sample may be carry-over from other donors' samples. The DNA for the CDR3 is TGTGCCAGCAGTTATCCGGGGGGCCTTACCCTGGGCTACACCTTC. This gives the protein CASSYPGGLTLGYTF.